This TCR beta chain stems from a study of graft-versus-host responses after intestinal transplantation. In the study overall: Anti-thymocyte globulin induction was given to all recipients, followed by tacrolimus and steroids for roughly three years.

V trimming: 3 bases; J trimming: 6 bases; junction bases outside the gene matches: 8. The CDR3 runs to 16 residues. Per the germline V gene, CDR1 is LNHDA and CDR2 is SQIVND (reference sequence). Produced via immunoSEQ multiplex PCR; TCRdb's table is partial and in-frame only. This table has 130,000 to 150,000 clones, 85% to 95% appearing once. As regards this clone: Its matching antigen is unknown.

Study-wide findings and caveats: GvH clones turned up in recipient marrow; some had shown up first in ileum or blood.

Sequencing was performed on unstimulated CD4+ T cells sorted from spleen or lymph node cells, taken before intestinal transplant. This sequence joins TRBV19 and TRBJ1-4, with 9 bases that match TRBD1. The sequence derives from a human donor who received an intestinal transplant. CDR3 sequence: CASSMGTGTGYEKLFF. CDR3 in DNA: TGTGCCAGTAGTATGGGAACCGGGACAGGGTATGAAAAACTGTTTTTT.